Below, one TCR beta chain is given with its context. Its target antigen remains unknown. Base qualities are not at hand, and no much larger clone is one base apart. The immunoSEQ Assay was used to sequence TCR beta CDR3 regions from DNA. On the study's bioinformatics: T cell density was computed as TCR beta template counts normalized to usable DNA estimated by amplifying housekeeping genes. Using the preseqR package, richness was estimated by extrapolating to 120,000 templates for tissue samples and 400,000 templates for PBMC samples. Clonality was taken to be one minus Pielou's evenness. Tissue-enriched TCRs were identified by differential abundance testing using productive amino-acid clonotypes, minimum total count 5 and alpha 0.1. The Jaccard Index and the Morisita Overlap Index were used to measure repertoire overlap between compartments. GLIPH grouped TCR beta CDR3s together with public tetramer-defined viral CDR3s, and a viral motif had to include at least three viral sequences and also show V-gene enrichment. The table was pulled from immuneACCESS by TCRdb, which kept in-frame rearrangements only. Such tables lose some clones; where checked, under half of the loss comes from unresolved V genes, and the rest has no known cause. Clone size and the V and J calls come from that table; the DNA yielded D and trimming. In this sample the table shows approximately 40,000 clones, 86% of which occur a single time. The top ten hold 5% to 8% of the sample.

In the germline V gene (reference sequence), CDR1 corresponds to MNHEY and CDR2 to SMNVEV. The junction shows trimming of 5 bases on V and 7 bases on J, and the gene matches do not reach 16 bases of it. Taken from cysteine to phenylalanine, the CDR3 has 17 residues. The DNA shown is the 51-base CDR3, in frame from base 1. The data derive from a study of T cells in localized non-small cell lung cancer (dated by TCRdb to between 2020 and 2021). Turning to the overall study: T cell repertoires of 200 to 250 early-stage NSCLC patients were analyzed, with tumors being compared against uninvolved tumor-adjacent lungs. The cohort comprised under 250 treatment-naïve NSCLC patients with resected, localized lung tumors. NSCLC patients had a mean age of roughly 69 years, and around 130 were male and over 85 female.

Paper-wide results and their limitations: Because the study design was exploratory, TCR variables were selected using unadjusted p-values without false-discovery rate correction. Because multi-region sequencing of the tumors was not done, intratumor heterogeneity could not be ruled out. Uninvolved tumor-adjacent lung showed the highest T cell clonality, higher than tumor, which suggests more focused antigenic responses in the uninvolved tumor-adjacent lung. A median of roughly 60 of the top 100 tumor clones were detected in paired uninvolved adjacent lung, and 28 of these tumor clones were also found among the top 100 clones of the paired uninvolved adjacent lung. Longer overall survival was associated with higher T cell density in blood, whereas shorter survival was associated with higher clonality in adjacent lung.

At diagnosis, tumor, uninvolved tumor-adjacent lung and peripheral blood were collected and then preserved as a mix of FFPE and fresh-frozen material. Blood samples were analyzed as peripheral blood mononuclear cells for TCR repertoire profiling. The chain uses TRBV27 and TRBJ2-1, and TRBD2 matches 8 of the central bases. The origin of this receptor is a man aged 35 to 69 with stage I lung adenocarcinoma. This material consisted of peripheral blood, taken before any cancer treatment. Read as DNA, the sequence is TGTGCCAGCAGTCCTCTTGGTGCAGCGGGGGTGGGGAATGAGCAGTTCTTC. Translated, this is CASSPLGAAGVGNEQFF.